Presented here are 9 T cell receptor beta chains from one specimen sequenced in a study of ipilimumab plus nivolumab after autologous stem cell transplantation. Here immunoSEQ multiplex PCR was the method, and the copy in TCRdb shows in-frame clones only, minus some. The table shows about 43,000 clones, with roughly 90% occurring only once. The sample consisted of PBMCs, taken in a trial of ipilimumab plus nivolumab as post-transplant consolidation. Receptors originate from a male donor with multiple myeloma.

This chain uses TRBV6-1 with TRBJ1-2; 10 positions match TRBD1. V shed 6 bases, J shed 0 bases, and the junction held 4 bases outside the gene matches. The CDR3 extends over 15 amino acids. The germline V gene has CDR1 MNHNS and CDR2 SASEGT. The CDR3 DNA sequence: TGTGCCAGCAGACCCGGGACAGGGGCTAACTATGGCTACACCTTC. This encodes CASRPGTGANYGYTF.

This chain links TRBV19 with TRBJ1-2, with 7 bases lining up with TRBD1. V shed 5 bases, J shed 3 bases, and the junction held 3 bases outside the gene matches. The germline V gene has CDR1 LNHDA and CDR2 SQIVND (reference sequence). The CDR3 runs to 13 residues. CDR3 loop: CASSDGQDYGYTF. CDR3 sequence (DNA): TGTGCCAGTAGTGACGGACAGGACTATGGCTACACCTTC.

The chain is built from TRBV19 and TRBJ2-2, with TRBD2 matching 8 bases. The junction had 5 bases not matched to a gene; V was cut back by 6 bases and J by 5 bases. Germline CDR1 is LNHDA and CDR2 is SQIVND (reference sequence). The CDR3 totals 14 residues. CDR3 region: CASRVAGRTGELFF. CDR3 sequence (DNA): TGTGCCAGTAGGGTAGCGGGACGAACCGGGGAGCTGTTTTTT.

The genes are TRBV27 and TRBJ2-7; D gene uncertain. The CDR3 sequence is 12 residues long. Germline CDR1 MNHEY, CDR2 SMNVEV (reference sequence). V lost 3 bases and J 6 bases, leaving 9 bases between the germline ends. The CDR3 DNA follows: TGTGCCAGCAGTTTTCATGGGCGCGAGCAGTACTTC. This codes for CASSFHGREQYF.

The CDR3 DNA reads as TGTGCCAGCTCACCAAGGGTGAATGAGCAGTTCTTC. This translates into CASSPRVNEQFF. The rearrangement joins TRBV18 to TRBJ2-1; D is unresolved. V was shortened by 2 bases and J by 7 bases, with 6 bases between the two germline ends. In germline, CDR1 is KGHSH, CDR2 LQKENI. The CDR3 has 12 residues.

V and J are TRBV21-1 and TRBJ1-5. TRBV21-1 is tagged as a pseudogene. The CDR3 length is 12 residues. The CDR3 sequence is CASTAGEQPQHF. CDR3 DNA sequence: TGTGCCAGCACCGCCGGCGAACAGCCCCAGCATTTT.

CDR3 protein: CASTGQGGSGELFF. The CDR3 DNA reads TGCGCCAGCACCGGACAGGGAGGGAGCGGGGAGCTGTTTTTT. V gene TRBV5-1 combines with J gene TRBJ2-2, with D tentatively TRBD1 (8 bases). V lost 6 bases and J lost 7, with 16 bases in between. CDR1 and CDR2 (germline): SGHRS, YFSETQ. This CDR3 comprises 14 residues.

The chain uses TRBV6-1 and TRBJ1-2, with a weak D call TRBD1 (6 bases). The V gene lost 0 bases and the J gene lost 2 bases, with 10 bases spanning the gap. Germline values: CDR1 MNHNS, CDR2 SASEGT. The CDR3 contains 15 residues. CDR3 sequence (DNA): TGTGCCAGCAGTGAAGCGCTGGGGGCGAACTATGGCTACACCTTC. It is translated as CASSEALGANYGYTF.

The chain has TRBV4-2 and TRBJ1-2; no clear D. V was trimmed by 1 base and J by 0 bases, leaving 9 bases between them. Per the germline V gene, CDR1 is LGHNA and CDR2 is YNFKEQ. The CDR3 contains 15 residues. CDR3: CASSQVVGANYGYTF. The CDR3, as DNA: TGTGCCAGCAGCCAAGTCGTGGGTGCTAACTATGGCTACACCTTC.